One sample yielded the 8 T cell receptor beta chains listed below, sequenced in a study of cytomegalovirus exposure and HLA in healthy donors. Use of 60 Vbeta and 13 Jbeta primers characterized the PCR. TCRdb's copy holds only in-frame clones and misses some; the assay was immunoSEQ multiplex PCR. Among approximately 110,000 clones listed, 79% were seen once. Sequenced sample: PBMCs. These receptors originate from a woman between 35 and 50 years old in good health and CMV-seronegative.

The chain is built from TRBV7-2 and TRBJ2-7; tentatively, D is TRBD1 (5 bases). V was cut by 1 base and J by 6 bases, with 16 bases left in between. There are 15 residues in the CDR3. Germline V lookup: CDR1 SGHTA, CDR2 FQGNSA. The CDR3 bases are TGTGCCAGCAGCTTAGTGGGTAGTGCCGACAGCGAGCAGTACTTC. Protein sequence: CASSLVGSADSEQYF.

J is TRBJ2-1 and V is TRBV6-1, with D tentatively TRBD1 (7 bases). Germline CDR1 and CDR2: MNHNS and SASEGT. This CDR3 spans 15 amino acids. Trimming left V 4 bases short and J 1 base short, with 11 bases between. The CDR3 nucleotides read TGTGCCAGCAGTGTGACAGGGACTTCCTACAATGAGCAGTTCTTC. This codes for CASSVTGTSYNEQFF.

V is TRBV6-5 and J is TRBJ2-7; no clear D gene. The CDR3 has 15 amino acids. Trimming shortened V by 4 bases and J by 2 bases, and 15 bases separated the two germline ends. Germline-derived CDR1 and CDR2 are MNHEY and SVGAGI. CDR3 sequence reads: CASSSRRANTYEQYF. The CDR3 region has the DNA TGTGCCAGCAGTTCTAGGAGAGCCAATACCTACGAGCAGTACTTC.

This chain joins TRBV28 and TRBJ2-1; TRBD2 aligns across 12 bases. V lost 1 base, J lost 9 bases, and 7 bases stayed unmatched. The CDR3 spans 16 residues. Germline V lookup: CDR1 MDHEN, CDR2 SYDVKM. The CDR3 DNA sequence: TGTGCCAGCAGTTTATTAGCTAGCGGGAGGGTAGGTGAGCAGTTCTTC. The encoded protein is CASSLLASGRVGEQFF. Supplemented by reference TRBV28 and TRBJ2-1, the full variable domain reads DVKVTQSSRYLVKRTGEKVFLECVQDMDHENMFWYRQDPGLGLRLIYFSYDVKMKEKGDIPEGYSVSREKKERFSLILESASTNQTSMYLCASSLLASGRVGEQFFGPGTRLTVL.

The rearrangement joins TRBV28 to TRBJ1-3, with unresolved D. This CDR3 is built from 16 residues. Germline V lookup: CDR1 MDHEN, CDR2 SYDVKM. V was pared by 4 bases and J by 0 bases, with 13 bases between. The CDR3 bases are TGTGCCAGCAGTTCCCCAGGCGCTCCCTCTGGAAACACCATATATTTT. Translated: CASSSPGAPSGNTIYF.

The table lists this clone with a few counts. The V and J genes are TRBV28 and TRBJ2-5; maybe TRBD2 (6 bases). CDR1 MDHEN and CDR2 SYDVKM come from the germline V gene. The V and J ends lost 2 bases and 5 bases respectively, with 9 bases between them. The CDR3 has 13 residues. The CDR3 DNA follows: TGTGCCAGCAGTTTAGAGGCGGGGGAGACCCAGTACTTC. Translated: CASSLEAGETQYF.

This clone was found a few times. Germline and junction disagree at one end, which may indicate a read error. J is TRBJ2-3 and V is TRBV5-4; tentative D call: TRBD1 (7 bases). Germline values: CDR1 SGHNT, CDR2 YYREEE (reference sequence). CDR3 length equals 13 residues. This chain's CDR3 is CASQGGGTDTQYF. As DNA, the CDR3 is TGCGCCAGCCAGGGGGGCGGCACAGATACGCAGTATTTT.

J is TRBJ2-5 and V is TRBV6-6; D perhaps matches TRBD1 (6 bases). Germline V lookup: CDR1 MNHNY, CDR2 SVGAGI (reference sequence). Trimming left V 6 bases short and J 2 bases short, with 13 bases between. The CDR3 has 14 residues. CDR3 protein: CASRMGQSQETQYF. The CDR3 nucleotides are TGTGCCAGCAGGATGGGACAATCTCAAGAGACCCAGTACTTC.